This TCR beta chain is drawn from a study of blood T cell repertoires in COVID-19. Study details: The United States, Italy and Spain supplied acute and convalescent COVID-19 samples. Sources were T cells, B-cell-depleted T cells, or PBMCs; the material itself was cDNA or gDNA.

Method: immunoSEQ multiplex PCR; TCRdb's copy keeps in-frame clones and lacks some. Of some 250,000 clones listed, around 82% are singletons. This clone was picked up a small number of times. In germline, CDR1 is SGHAT, CDR2 FQNNGV. The CDR3 is 14 amino acids. V gave up 0 bases and J gave up 4 bases, with 7 bases separating them. The chain couples TRBV11-2 to TRBJ1-5, with unresolved D. Sequencing was done on a sample of peripheral blood. This clonotype was obtained from a woman under 30 with acute or convalescent COVID-19. CDR3 sequence (DNA): TGTGCCAGCAGCTTAGACCCCCTTAATCAGCCCCAGCATTTT. Its protein product is CASSLDPLNQPQHF.